This T cell receptor beta chain stems from a study of T cell repertoires in cytomegalovirus infection. Study summary: Selected CMV epitopes included recently identified HLA-C-restricted ones as well as well-studied HLA-B-restricted ones. Points from the study as a whole: Carriers of CMV and the relevant HLA type were discriminated by public TCR beta frequency.

The CDR3 loop spans 15 amino acids. Trimming stripped 0 bases from V and 0 bases from J, with 12 bases between. From germline, CDR1 is SQVTM and CDR2 ANQGSEA. TCRdb re-derived calls from the reads in MiXCR, one entry per CDR3 protein. The sample consists of 200,000 to 250,000 distinct CDR3 sequences, 38% of them appearing once. A word on this clonotype: Its specificity is not known.

This rearrangement joins TRBV29-1 to TRBJ2-7; D possibly corresponds to TRBD2 (6 bases). This TCR came from a human donor in good health (CMV status not recorded). Some clones in this sample may be carry-over from other donors' samples. The starting material was CD8+ T cells from cultured PBMCs, obtained from culture after CMV antigen stimulation. The CDR3 region has the DNA TGCAGCGTTGAAGACCGGGACTCGTCCTCCTACGAGCAGTACTTC. This codes for CSVEDRDSSSYEQYF.